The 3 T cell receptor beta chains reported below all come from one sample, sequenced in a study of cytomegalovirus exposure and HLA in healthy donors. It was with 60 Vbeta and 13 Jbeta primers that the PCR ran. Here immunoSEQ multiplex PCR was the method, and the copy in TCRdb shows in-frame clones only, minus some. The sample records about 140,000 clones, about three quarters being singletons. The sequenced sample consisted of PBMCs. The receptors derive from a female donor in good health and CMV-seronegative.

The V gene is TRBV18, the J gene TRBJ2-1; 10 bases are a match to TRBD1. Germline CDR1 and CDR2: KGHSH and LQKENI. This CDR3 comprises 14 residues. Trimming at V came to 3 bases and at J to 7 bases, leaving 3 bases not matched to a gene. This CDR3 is CASSPGTGVNEQFF. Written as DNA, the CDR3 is TGTGCCAGCTCACCCGGGACAGGGGTTAATGAGCAGTTCTTC. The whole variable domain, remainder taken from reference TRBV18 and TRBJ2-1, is NAGVMQNPRHLVRRRGQEARLRCSPMKGHSHVYWYRQLPEEGLKFMVYLQKENIIDESGMPKERFSAEFPKEGPSILRIQQVVRGDSAAYFCASSPGTGVNEQFFGPGTRLTVL.

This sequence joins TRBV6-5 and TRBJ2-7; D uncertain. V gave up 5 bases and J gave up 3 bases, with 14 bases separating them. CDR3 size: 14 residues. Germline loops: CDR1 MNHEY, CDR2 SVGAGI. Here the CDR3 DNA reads TGTGCCAGCAGTGTGAGCGAAACATACTACGAGCAGTACTTC. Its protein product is CASSVSETYYEQYF.

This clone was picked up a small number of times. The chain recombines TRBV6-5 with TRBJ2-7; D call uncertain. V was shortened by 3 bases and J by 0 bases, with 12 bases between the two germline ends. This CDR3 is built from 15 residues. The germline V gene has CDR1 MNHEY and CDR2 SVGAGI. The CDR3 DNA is TGTGCCAGCAGTTATTACATGACTCCCTCCTACGAGCAGTACTTC. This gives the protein CASSYYMTPSYEQYF.